A selection of T cell receptor beta chains follows, all from one sample in a study of identical twins. Via MiXCR, TCRdb re-called the 5' RACE reads, giving one row per CDR3 protein. Of roughly 770,000 distinct CDR3 sequences in the sample, roughly 18% were seen once. The sample also formed part of further work on T cells expressing NK-cell markers.

Material: PBMCs. The receptors stem from a woman aged 18-35 years in good health. The CDR3 runs from the conserved cysteine through the conserved F or W. A D gene is named only where the DNA matches it firmly. Clone sizes are given selectively: once, few, many, or a class where the clone is expanded.

D,V,size,J,length,CDR3,DNA
-,TRBV6-1,-,TRBJ2-7,12,CASKVGFGVQYF,TGTGCCAGCAAGGTCGGGTTTGGGGTGCAGTACTTC
-,TRBV14,few,TRBJ2-4,12,CASSAGKNIQYF,TGTGCCAGCAGCGCCGGGAAAAACATTCAGTACTTC
-,TRBV5-1,few,TRBJ2-7,14,CASSVTGYDYEQYF,TGCGCCAGCAGCGTCACAGGGTATGACTACGAGCAGTACTTC
-,TRBV25-1,-,TRBJ2-7,13,CASSERISYEQYF,TGTGCCAGCAGTGAAAGAATTTCCTACGAGCAGTACTTC
-,TRBV3-1,-,TRBJ2-1,13,CASSQNLLDEQFF,TGTGCCAGCAGCCAAAACCTACTCGATGAGCAGTTCTTC
TRBD2,TRBV27,many,TRBJ2-3,14,CASRPGLPGTAQYF,TGTGCCAGCCGACCGGGACTACCTGGTACGGCGCAGTATTTT
TRBD2,TRBV15,once,TRBJ2-1,18,CATSRDELVGLAWDEQFF,TGTGCCACCAGCAGAGATGAGTTAGTCGGACTAGCGTGGGATGAGCAGTTCTTC
-,TRBV7-6,few,TRBJ2-5,14,CASSSGLPVETQYF,TGTGCCAGCAGCTCCGGACTTCCCGTGGAGACCCAGTACTTC
TRBD1,TRBV7-9,-,TRBJ2-1,14,CASIAGGQGHEQFF,TGTGCCAGCATCGCAGGGGGACAGGGCCATGAGCAGTTCTTC
TRBD1,TRBV6-5,-,TRBJ1-1,13,CASSYTGEGEAFF,TGTGCCAGCAGTTACACAGGGGAAGGTGAAGCTTTCTTT
-,TRBV20-1,many,TRBJ2-5,13,CSARGPTLETQYF,TGCAGTGCTAGGGGGCCCACCCTGGAGACCCAGTACTTC
TRBD2,TRBV7-8,many,TRBJ2-1,14,CASSNGLAGGEQFF,TGTGCCAGCAGCAATGGACTAGCGGGAGGTGAGCAGTTCTTC
-,TRBV5-1,few,TRBJ2-7,11,CASSSLLEQYF,TGCGCCAGCAGCTCGCTTCTAGAGCAGTACTTC
-,TRBV6-6,-,TRBJ1-1,13,CASSGAVNTEAFF,TGTGCCAGCAGTGGGGCAGTGAACACTGAAGCTTTCTTT
-,TRBV4-3,once,TRBJ1-1,17,CASSQATQVGFETEAFF,TGCGCCAGCAGCCAAGCCACCCAGGTGGGCTTCGAGACTGAAGCTTTCTTT
TRBD2,TRBV20-1,-,TRBJ2-7,17,CSARDVGGRAGSYEQYF,TGCAGTGCTAGAGACGTGGGCGGGAGGGCCGGGTCCTACGAGCAGTACTTC
TRBD2,TRBV20-1,-,TRBJ2-7,15,CSADVGAGGTYEQYF,TGCAGTGCCGATGTGGGGGCGGGAGGCACCTACGAGCAGTACTTC
TRBD2,TRBV5-6,few,TRBJ2-3,15,CASSSPSGGGYTQYF,TGTGCCAGCAGCTCACCTAGCGGGGGGGGATATACGCAGTATTTT
TRBD1,TRBV11-2,-,TRBJ2-7,15,CASSLRGTGNYEQYF,TGTGCCAGCAGCTTAAGAGGGACAGGAAACTACGAGCAGTACTTC
-,TRBV9,few,TRBJ2-3,14,CASSPQGVPDTQYF,TGTGCCAGCAGCCCGCAGGGAGTGCCAGATACGCAGTATTTT
-,TRBV7-8,few,TRBJ2-1,15,CASSLARFGGIEQFF,TGTGCCAGCAGCTTAGCGCGGTTTGGCGGGATAGAGCAGTTCTTC
TRBD2,TRBV12-3/TRBV12-4,few,TRBJ2-7,15,CASSLRLAVPYEQYF,TGTGCCAGCAGTTTGAGGCTAGCGGTTCCCTACGAGCAGTACTTC
-,TRBV20-1,few,TRBJ1-5,14,CSARNGQLDQPQHF,TGCAGTGCTAGAAATGGACAGCTTGATCAGCCCCAGCATTTT
-,TRBV6-2/TRBV6-3,few,TRBJ2-7,13,CASSYSRQKEQYF,TGTGCCAGCAGTTACTCGCGCCAGAAAGAGCAGTACTTC
-,TRBV7-6,-,TRBJ2-7,14,CASSAIGGRNEQYF,TGTGCCAGCAGCGCGATTGGGGGGCGCAACGAGCAGTACTTC